This TCR beta chain was documented in a study of cytomegalovirus exposure and HLA in healthy donors. The study ran its PCR with 60 Vbeta and 13 Jbeta primers. Only in-frame clones appear in the TCRdb table, and some are missing; sequencing was by immunoSEQ multiplex PCR. The table lists some 95,000 clones, 67% of them singletons. V was trimmed by 5 bases and J by 5 bases, leaving 9 bases between them. The CDR3 extends over 13 amino acids. Germline CDR1 reads KGHSH; CDR2 reads LQKENI. This chain connects TRBV18 to TRBJ2-2; D possibly corresponds to TRBD1 (6 bases). The sequence was collected from a man aged 25-40 years in good health and CMV-seronegative. Source material: PBMCs. DNA of the CDR3: TGTGCCAGCTCATTACAGGGAACCGGGGAGCTGTTTTTT. This sequence encodes CASSLQGTGELFF.